This T cell receptor (beta chain) was found in a study of shared clonotypes between healthy human individuals. Trimming stripped 4 bases from V and 6 bases from J, with 16 bases between. From germline, CDR1 is SNHLY and CDR2 FYNNEI. The CDR3 has 14 amino acids. The method was immunoSEQ multiplex PCR; TCRdb's version includes in-frame clones alone and lacks a portion of them. Of over a million clones in the sample, about 75% were seen once. V is TRBV2 and J is TRBJ2-7; a possible D gene is TRBD1 (6 bases). The receptor comes from a man younger than 30 in good health. Source material: memory CD4+ T cells sorted from blood. Described subset: CD45RA-negative fraction. The DNA of the CDR3 is TGTGCCAGCAGTGTATCACAGGGAATAAGCGAGCAGTACTTC. It is translated as CASSVSQGISEQYF.